This entry describes one T cell receptor beta chain. Sequenced by immunoSEQ multiplex PCR; TCRdb stores in-frame clones only, minus some. The table has 160,000 or so clones, 96% seen once. The sample is drawn from a study of control samples from healthy donors and cancer patients. CDR1 ENHRY and CDR2 SYGVKD come from the germline V gene. The CDR3 runs to 15 residues. J gave up 5 bases and V 4 bases, and 7 bases lay outside the gene matches. This sequence was found in a woman aged 25-40 years in good health. The V gene is TRBV10-3, the J gene TRBJ1-1; 10 nucleotides match TRBD1. Sequenced input: blood. The CDR3 region is CAISAQDRGSTEAFF. Written as DNA, the CDR3 is TGTGCCATCAGTGCGCAGGACAGGGGGTCGACTGAAGCTTTCTTT.